The 8 T cell receptor beta chains given below trace back to one sample, sequenced in a study of molecular identifiers for immune sequencing clone quantification. A single record per CDR3 protein comes from TCRdb applying MiXCR to the PCR reads. The sample yields about 60,000 distinct CDR3 sequences, approximately 18% seen once. Specimen: naive CD8+ T cells from blood, with Jurkat cell RNA spiked in. Subset here: FACS-sorted CD8+CD4-CCR7+CD45RA+ naive T cells. The receptor set was obtained from a human donor in good health. Some libraries in this study had Jurkat cell RNA spiked in.

This clonotype was recorded at least ten times. This chain links TRBV12-3 or TRBV12-4 with TRBJ1-1, with TRBD1 matching 9 bases. The V gene end was trimmed by 0 bases and the J gene end by 6 bases; junction bases not matched to a gene: 11. The CDR3 is made up of 17 amino acids. The CDR3 loop is CASSLAGTGRKFAEAFF. CDR3 nucleotide sequence: TGTGCCAGCAGTTTAGCCGGGACAGGGAGAAAGTTCGCTGAAGCTTTCTTT.

This clonotype was observed at least ten times. The V gene is TRBV27, the J gene TRBJ2-3; perhaps TRBD2 as D (6 bases). CDR1 and CDR2 (germline): MNHEY, SMNVEV (reference sequence). Trimming pared 5 bases from V and 2 bases from J, leaving 14 bases between. The length of the CDR3 is 15 residues. The CDR3 here is CASSPSGLITDTQYF. The CDR3 DNA reads as TGTGCCAGCAGTCCCTCAGGACTAATCACAGATACGCAGTATTTT.

Details on this clonotype: A read error may account for a junction end that differs from germline. The V gene is TRBV29-1, the J gene TRBJ2-2, with D uncertain. The germline V gene encodes CDR1 SQVTM and CDR2 ANQGSEA. CDR3 length equals 15 residues. The CDR3 region is CSIDIAGVLGGELFF. CDR3 in DNA: TGCAGCATTGATATAGCAGGCGTCCTTGGGGGGGAGCTGTTTTTT.

This clonotype has a count of ten or more. A junction end diverges from the germline sequence, so it may reflect a read error. CDR3 amino acids: CASSLALAGRYNEQFF. The DNA of the CDR3 is TGTGCTAGCAGCTTAGCGCTAGCGGGACGGTACAATGAGCAGTTCTTC. The chain joins TRBV7-7 to TRBJ2-1; TRBD2 matches at 9 bases. There are 16 residues in the CDR3. In germline, CDR1 is SSHAT, CDR2 FNYEAQ (reference sequence).

The rearrangement links TRBV5-1 to TRBJ2-1; tentatively, D is TRBD2 (7 bases). Germline values: CDR1 SGHRS, CDR2 YFSETQ. Trimming stripped 0 bases from V and 4 bases from J, with 23 bases between. The CDR3 runs 19 residues. CDR3 amino acids: CASSLVLAGQFQGYNEQFF. CDR3 nucleotides: TGCGCCAGCAGCTTGGTTTTAGCGGGCCAATTTCAGGGGTACAATGAGCAGTTCTTC.

The chain carries TRBV4-1 and TRBJ2-1, with D tentatively TRBD1 or TRBD2 (5 bases each). V lost 0 bases and J 2 bases, leaving 11 bases between the germline ends. The length of the CDR3 is 16 residues. Germline V gives CDR1 MGHRA, CDR2 YSYEKL. Here the CDR3 DNA reads TGCGCCAGCAGCCAAGAGGTGGAGGACACCTACAATGAGCAGTTCTTC. Protein: CASSQEVEDTYNEQFF.

Note on this clonotype: Germline is not matched at one junction end, which may reflect a read error. The chain carries TRBV6-1 and TRBJ1-2; D remains ambiguous. The CDR3 loop spans 14 amino acids. The germline V gene has CDR1 MNHNS and CDR2 SASEGT. CDR3 DNA: TGTGCCGGCAGGAGGGAGGGTAGCGGCTATGGCTACACCTTC. Protein: CAGRREGSGYGYTF.

This clonotype was seen many times. The J gene is TRBJ2-1, the V gene TRBV7-2, with 7 positions matching TRBD2. The CDR3 is made up of 15 amino acids. Germline V gives CDR1 SGHTA, CDR2 FQGNSA. The V and J ends lost 5 bases and 8 bases, in that order; junction bases with no gene match: 12. DNA of the CDR3: TGTGCCAGCAGCGCATATTCCCTAGCGGAGTATGAGCAGTTCTTC. This gives the protein CASSAYSLAEYEQFF.